A single sample gave rise to the 30 T cell receptor beta chains below, sequenced in a study of blood T cell repertoires in COVID-19. The assay was immunoSEQ multiplex PCR, and TCRdb's table has in-frame clones only and misses some. The profile shows fewer than 80,000 clones, under 80% of them singletons. Sequencing was done on a sample of peripheral blood. These receptors all come from a human donor in a cohort sampled during active COVID-19.

CDR3 DNA: TGCGCCAGCAGCTCCAACGCAGGGTTTTCGGGCACAGATACGCAGTATTTT. Translation gives CASSSNAGFSGTDTQYF. This chain joins TRBV5-1 and TRBJ2-3; D is possibly TRBD1 (5 bases). CDR3 length: 17 residues. V gave up 3 bases and J gave up 1 base, with 18 bases separating them. Looked up from germline, CDR1 is SGHRS and CDR2 is YFSETQ.

The V gene is TRBV5-1, the J gene TRBJ1-1; D may be TRBD1 (5 bases). Germline values: CDR1 SGHRS, CDR2 YFSETQ. V lost 0 bases, J lost 1 base, and 10 bases lay in between. This CDR3 comprises 15 residues. In nucleotides, the CDR3 is TGCGCCAGCAGCTTGGAAGGACACCAGAACACTGAAGCTTTCTTT. It specifies CASSLEGHQNTEAFF.

The V call is TRBV6-1, the J call TRBJ1-1, with 9 positions matching TRBD1. In germline, CDR1 is MNHNS, CDR2 SASEGT. The CDR3 covers 14 residues. The trim removed 6 bases at V and 1 base at J, leaving 3 bases unmatched. The DNA of the CDR3 is TGTGCCAGCAGACGGGGACAGGGGAACACTGAAGCTTTCTTT. Translation gives CASRRGQGNTEAFF.

The V gene is TRBV19, the J gene TRBJ1-5; 9 nucleotides agree with TRBD1. Germline V gene lookup returns CDR1 LNHDA and CDR2 SQIVND (reference sequence). The CDR3 length is 16 residues. V lost 4 bases, J lost 3 bases, and 7 bases stayed unmatched. In nucleotides, the CDR3 is TGTGCCAGTAGTACGACAGGGGGGGGCAACAATCAGCCCCAGCATTTT. It translates to CASSTTGGGNNQPQHF.

The gene calls are TRBV5-1 and TRBJ2-5; a weak D match, TRBD1 (6 bases). Between the trimmed V and J ends, which lost 4 bases and 1 base, there was a span of 17 bases. This CDR3 region has 16 residues. Germline loops: CDR1 SGHRS, CDR2 YFSETQ. The chain's CDR3 is CASSPVPGRGQETQYF. In nucleotides, the CDR3 is TGCGCCAGCAGCCCAGTACCGGGCAGGGGCCAAGAGACCCAGTACTTC.

The chain carries TRBV7-2 and TRBJ1-2, with D possibly TRBD1 on 5 matching bases. Germline CDR1 SGHTA, CDR2 FQGNSA. Trimming cost V 1 base and J 8 bases, with 8 bases left between them. The CDR3 extends over 12 amino acids. The CDR3 here is CASSLDQGGYTF. The CDR3, as DNA: TGTGCCAGCAGCTTAGACCAGGGAGGCTACACCTTC.

CDR3 loop: CASSLGQLRDNEQFF. The CDR3 DNA reads TGCGCCAGCAGCTTGGGACAGTTAAGGGACAATGAGCAGTTCTTC. V is TRBV5-1 and J is TRBJ2-1; D is perhaps TRBD1 (5 bases). The germline gives CDR1 SGHRS, CDR2 YFSETQ. The CDR3 spans 15 residues. V dropped 0 bases and J dropped 5 bases, with 12 bases sitting between them.

The V gene is TRBV4-1, the J gene TRBJ1-4; D ambiguous. V lost 1 base to trimming and J lost 7 bases, with 7 bases between them. Germline loops: CDR1 MGHRA, CDR2 YSYEKL. The CDR3 runs 13 residues. This CDR3 reads CASSQATPEKLFF. The CDR3, as DNA: TGCGCCAGCAGCCAAGCTACCCCTGAAAAACTGTTTTTT.

This chain joins TRBV6-6 and TRBJ2-1, with a possible D match to TRBD2 (5 bases). Germline V gene lookup returns CDR1 MNHNY and CDR2 SVGAGI (reference sequence). With 0 bases removed from V and 6 bases from J, the gap between germline ends came to 12 bases. The CDR3 has 15 residues. CDR3 sequence reads: CASSYSRAERNEQFF. The CDR3 DNA reads as TGTGCCAGCAGTTACTCGAGGGCAGAACGCAATGAGCAGTTCTTC.

Worth noting for this clone: This same CDR3 is encoded by further DNA sequences in the sample. The chain links TRBV2 to TRBJ2-5; possibly TRBD2 for D (6 bases). The CDR3 has 13 amino acids. CDR1 is SNHLY, CDR2 FYNNEI, per germline. Trimming cost V 5 bases and J 2 bases, with 9 bases left between them. CDR3 region: CASSRGVQETQYF. DNA of the CDR3: TGTGCCAGCAGTCGCGGGGTACAAGAGACCCAGTACTTC.

This chain uses TRBV4-1 with TRBJ2-2; weak D call: TRBD1 (6 bases). Between the trimmed V and J ends, which lost 4 bases and 4 bases, there was a span of 7 bases. The CDR3 loop spans 13 amino acids. CDR1 MGHRA and CDR2 YSYEKL come from the germline V gene. In DNA form, the CDR3 reads TGCGCCAGCAGCCCAGGGGCCACCGGGGAGCTGTTTTTT. It encodes CASSPGATGELFF.

This chain uses TRBV5-8 with TRBJ2-6; maybe TRBD2 (6 bases). The germline CDR1 and CDR2 sequences are SGHTS and YDEGEE. V lost 4 bases and J lost 0, with 17 bases in between. The CDR3 runs to 18 residues. The CDR3 is CASSPERAGLSGANVLTF. The CDR3 bases are TGTGCCAGCAGCCCTGAGCGGGCCGGCCTCTCTGGGGCCAACGTCCTGACTTTC.

The rearrangement links TRBV7-9 to TRBJ2-3; D may be TRBD2 (5 bases). CDR1 and CDR2 (germline): SEHNR, FQNEAQ (reference sequence). This CDR3 has 15 amino acids. Trimming cost V 2 bases and J 0 bases, with 9 bases left between them. This CDR3 reads CASSLLPGSTDTQYF. For the CDR3, the DNA is TGTGCCAGCAGCTTACTGCCGGGGAGCACAGATACGCAGTATTTT.

This sequence joins TRBV5-6 and TRBJ1-1; TRBD1 is a possible D gene (5 bases). The CDR3 runs 14 residues. Germline V gene sequence: CDR1 SGHDT, CDR2 YYEEEE. V was clipped by 3 bases and J by 4 bases, with 13 bases between them. The CDR3: CASSSTTGGTEAFF. CDR3 DNA sequence: TGTGCCAGCAGCTCAACCACGGGGGGCACTGAAGCTTTCTTT.

The V gene is TRBV5-5, the J gene TRBJ2-5; TRBD1 agrees at 8 bases. The CDR3 contains 15 residues. V dropped 4 bases and J dropped 5; count of bases not matched to a gene: 10. The germline CDR1 and CDR2 sequences are SGHKS and YYEKEE (reference sequence). In DNA, the CDR3 is TGTGCCAGCAGCGGCGGGACAGGACCGGGGGAGACCCAGTACTTC. Translation: CASSGGTGPGETQYF. Full variable domain (remainder filled in from reference TRBV5-5 and TRBJ2-5): DAGVTQSPTHLIKTRGQQVTLRCSPISGHKSVSWYQQVLGQGPQFIFQYYEKEERGRGNFPDRFSARQFPNYSSELNVNALLLGDSALYLCASSGGTGPGETQYFGPGTRLLVL.

The chain joins TRBV5-1 to TRBJ1-1; no firm D call. CDR1 and CDR2 from the germline V gene are SGHRS and YFSETQ. The CDR3 has 12 amino acids. Trimming stripped 3 bases from V and 10 bases from J, with 13 bases between. CDR3 sequence: CASSYSGYPAFF. In DNA form, the CDR3 reads TGCGCCAGCAGCTATTCCGGGTACCCAGCTTTCTTT.

The CDR3 region is CASSQTRTENTEAFF. Here the CDR3 DNA reads TGTGCCAGCAGCCAAACCCGGACAGAGAACACTGAAGCTTTCTTT. This chain uses TRBV14 with TRBJ1-1, with a possible D match to TRBD1 (6 bases). This CDR3 spans 15 amino acids. Trimming left V 2 bases short and J 1 base short, with 11 bases between. Germline CDR1 and CDR2: SGHDN and FVKESK.

The chain is built from TRBV7-2 and TRBJ1-1; a possible D gene is TRBD1 (6 bases). V was trimmed by 5 bases and J by 1 base, leaving 17 bases between them. The CDR3 is made up of 16 amino acids. CDR1 SGHTA and CDR2 FQGNSA come from the germline V gene. The CDR3: CASSPEPGQKNTEAFF. CDR3 bases: TGTGCCAGCAGCCCCGAACCGGGACAAAAGAACACTGAAGCTTTCTTT.

The chain joins TRBV3-1 (or the pseudogene TRBV3-2) to TRBJ2-7; a weak D match, TRBD1 (6 bases). The CDR3 extends over 13 amino acids. V lost 1 base, J lost 7 bases, and 11 bases lay in between. Germline assignment: CDR1 LGHDT and CDR2 YNNKEL (reference sequence). CDR3 sequence: CASSQVQGGEQYF. The CDR3 DNA follows: TGTGCCAGCAGCCAAGTACAGGGCGGGGAGCAGTACTTC.

This chain links TRBV28 with TRBJ2-5; 8 bases fit TRBD2. Germline CDR1 reads MDHEN; CDR2 reads SYDVKM. The CDR3 length is 17 residues. Trimming at V came to 4 bases and at J to 1 base, leaving 11 bases not matched to a gene. As DNA, the CDR3 is TGTGCCAGCAGTTCCTCCGGGAGGGGCGGAGGCCAAGAGACCCAGTACTTC. Its translation is CASSSSGRGGGQETQYF.

The chain carries TRBV30 and TRBJ2-5; 9 nucleotides align to TRBD1. CDR1 and CDR2 (germline): GTSNPN, SVGIG (reference sequence). The CDR3 length is 14 residues. The V and J ends lost 0 bases and 4 bases, in that order; junction bases with no gene match: 3. The CDR3 DNA reads as TGTGCCTGGAGTGTACAGGGGGCGCGAGAGACCCAGTACTTC. Its translation is CAWSVQGARETQYF.

The rearrangement joins TRBV2 to TRBJ1-1; D possibly corresponds to TRBD1 (5 bases). CDR3 length: 13 amino acids. Trimming shortened V by 7 bases and J by 1 base, and 10 bases separated the two germline ends. Germline-derived CDR1 and CDR2 are SNHLY and FYNNEI. CDR3 nucleotides: TGTGCCAGCACCGGTAGGGGGAACACTGAAGCTTTCTTT. Translation: CASTGRGNTEAFF.

The chain carries TRBV19 and TRBJ2-2; the D gene is possibly TRBD1 (5 bases). Germline V CDR1 and CDR2: LNHDA, SQIVND (reference sequence). Between the trimmed V and J ends, which lost 10 bases and 3 bases, there was a span of 18 bases. The length of the CDR3 is 15 residues. The CDR3: CATEVQGRDTGELFF. The DNA for the CDR3 is TGTGCCACCGAAGTTCAGGGCCGGGACACCGGGGAGCTGTTTTTT. Together with reference TRBV19 and TRBJ2-2, the CDR3 gives the full variable domain: DGGITQSPKYLFRKEGQNVTLSCEQNLNHDAMYWYRQDPGQGLRLIYYSQIVNDFQKGDIAEGYSVSREKKESFPLTVTSAQKNPTAFYLCATEVQGRDTGELFFGEGSRLTVL.

The rearrangement joins TRBV10-3 to TRBJ2-1; 7 bases agree with TRBD1. CDR1 is ENHRY, CDR2 SYGVKD, per germline. The length of the CDR3 is 13 residues. V dropped 6 bases and J dropped 8; count of bases not matched to a gene: 7. Here the CDR3 DNA reads TGTGCCATCAGGACGACAGGGATCGATGAGCAGTTCTTC. Residues: CAIRTTGIDEQFF.

This rearrangement joins TRBV6-1 to TRBJ2-2; a weak D match, TRBD1 (5 bases). V was cut by 0 bases and J by 3 bases, with 14 bases left in between. The length of the CDR3 is 17 residues. The germline gives CDR1 MNHNS, CDR2 SASEGT. The CDR3 sequence: CASSEASGRGHTGELFF. The DNA for the CDR3 is TGTGCCAGCAGTGAAGCGTCGGGTAGGGGTCACACCGGGGAGCTGTTTTTT.

The sample holds a few counts of this clone. The rearrangement joins TRBV4-3 to TRBJ2-7, with TRBD2 matching over 14 bases. The junction had 6 bases not matched to a gene; V was cut back by 4 bases and J by 4 bases. The germline CDR1 and CDR2 sequences are LGHNA and YSLEER. The CDR3 is 16 amino acids. The CDR3 loop reads CASSLETSGGAYEQYF. In DNA form, the CDR3 reads TGCGCCAGCAGCCTCGAGACTAGCGGGGGGGCGTACGAGCAGTACTTC.

This clone was detected a few times. In the same sample, other DNA sequences code for this CDR3. This chain connects TRBV7-2 to TRBJ2-1, with TRBD1 as a possible D gene (6 bases). The length of the CDR3 is 13 residues. Germline V gene lookup returns CDR1 SGHTA and CDR2 FQGNSA. Trimming took 2 bases from V and 10 from J, leaving 12 bases between them. The CDR3, as DNA: TGTGCCAGCAGCTTAAATAGGGGGACGGAGCAGTTCTTC. It specifies CASSLNRGTEQFF.

The gene calls are TRBV6-6 and TRBJ2-1; possible D gene TRBD1, 5 bases. The CDR3 has 13 residues. Germline V gene data show CDR1 as MNHNY and CDR2 as SVGAGI (reference sequence). V lost 2 bases, J lost 4 bases, and 6 bases lay in between. CDR3: CASSYDSYNEQFF. CDR3 DNA: TGTGCCAGCAGTTACGACAGTTACAATGAGCAGTTCTTC.

The rearrangement joins TRBV5-1 to TRBJ1-2; 9 bases align to TRBD1. The CDR3 has 15 amino acids. The V gene's germline CDR1 is SGHRS and CDR2 YFSETQ. With V trimmed by 0 bases and J by 4 bases, 4 bases remained unmatched. In DNA form, the CDR3 reads TGCGCCAGCAGCTTGGATGGACAGGGGCTCTATGGCTACACCTTC. As protein: CASSLDGQGLYGYTF.

This clone occurred a few times. The chain recombines TRBV5-1 with TRBJ1-4, with TRBD1 matching over 8 bases. Per the germline V gene, CDR1 is SGHRS and CDR2 is YFSETQ. The CDR3 has 17 amino acids. Trimming took 0 bases from V and 4 from J; bases not matched to a gene: 8. In nucleotides, the CDR3 is TGCGCCAGCAGCTTGGAACCTGCAGGGGGCTTTAATGAAAAACTGTTTTTT. It encodes CASSLEPAGGFNEKLFF. Full variable domain (outside the CDR3, taken from reference TRBV5-1 and TRBJ1-4): KAGVTQTPRYLIKTRGQQVTLSCSPISGHRSVSWYQQTPGQGLQFLFEYFSETQRNKGNFPGRFSGRQFSNSRSEMNVSTLELGDSALYLCASSLEPAGGFNEKLFFGSGTQLSVL.